The sequence of this TCR beta chain was determined in a study of neurological immune-mediated disorders. TCRdb itself ran the 5' RACE reads through MiXCR, one entry per CDR3 protein. The sample has 50,000 or so distinct CDR3 sequences; more than 3% are singletons. This CDR3 is 14 amino acids long. Trimming cost V 0 bases and J 4 bases, with 7 bases left between them. Germline CDR1 is KGHSH and CDR2 is LQKENI. The chain has TRBV18 and TRBJ1-5; D perhaps matches TRBD1 (5 bases). The clonotype was recovered from an older woman with multiple sclerosis. The source material was PBMCs. CDR3 region: CASSPPGPNQPQHF. For the CDR3, the DNA is TGTGCCAGCTCACCACCGGGACCTAATCAGCCCCAGCATTTT.